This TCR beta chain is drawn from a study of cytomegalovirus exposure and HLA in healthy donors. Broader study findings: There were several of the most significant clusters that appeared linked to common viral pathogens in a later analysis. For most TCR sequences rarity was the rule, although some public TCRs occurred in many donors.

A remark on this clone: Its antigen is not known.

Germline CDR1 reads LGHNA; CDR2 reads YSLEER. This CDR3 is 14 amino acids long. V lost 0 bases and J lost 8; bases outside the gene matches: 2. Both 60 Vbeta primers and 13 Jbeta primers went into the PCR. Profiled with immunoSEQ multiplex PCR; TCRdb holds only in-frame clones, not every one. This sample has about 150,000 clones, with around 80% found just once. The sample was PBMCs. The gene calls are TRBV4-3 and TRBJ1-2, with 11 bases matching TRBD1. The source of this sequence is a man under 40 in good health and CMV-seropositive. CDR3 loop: CASSQEGQGVGYTF. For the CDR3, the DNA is TGCGCCAGCAGCCAAGAGGGACAGGGGGTAGGCTACACCTTC.